What follows are 19 T cell receptor beta chains derived from one specimen sequenced in a study of blood T cell repertoires in COVID-19 (TCRdb year 2020). Libraries came from the immunoSEQ multiplex PCR assay. The clones in this table, taken by TCRdb from immuneACCESS, are in-frame only. Not every clone is retained; where verified, under half of the shortfall comes from an unresolved V gene, and the cause of the rest is unknown. For this sample the table gives 150,000 to 200,000 clones, of which around 79% were detected only once. The ten largest clones represent under 7% of the sample. The sequenced sample was peripheral blood. The origin of the receptors is a woman aged 40 to 50 with COVID-19, enrolled during active disease.

This clone came up a few times. The chain combines TRBV19 with TRBJ1-6; 7 bases fit TRBD1. CDR3 length equals 15 residues. Germline loops: CDR1 LNHDA, CDR2 SQIVND (reference sequence). V lost 5 bases to trimming and J lost 7 bases; unmatched junction nucleotides: 8. CDR3 residues: CASSFDRDSNSPLHF. CDR3 DNA: TGTGCCAGTAGTTTCGACCGGGACAGCAATTCACCCCTCCACTTT.

This chain connects TRBV5-4 to TRBJ2-3; 10 bases agree with TRBD2. The V gene's germline CDR1 is SGHNT and CDR2 YYREEE (reference sequence). The CDR3 length is 17 residues. Trimming cost V 1 base and J 4 bases; bases outside gene matches: 9. Written as DNA, the CDR3 is TGTGCCAGCAGCTTGAGGGGTAGCGGGAGGAGGGCAGATACGCAGTATTTT. Translated: CASSLRGSGRRADTQYF. Based on the CDR3 plus reference TRBV5-4 and TRBJ2-3, the full variable domain is ETGVTQSPTHLIKTRGQQVTLRCSSQSGHNTVSWYQQALGQGPQFIFQYYREEENGRGNFPPRFSGLQFPNYSSELNVNALELDDSALYLCASSLRGSGRRADTQYFGPGTRLTVL.

V is TRBV7-6 and J is TRBJ2-7; D is unresolved. The germline V gene encodes CDR1 SGHVS and CDR2 FNYEAQ. The ends were cut back, 0 bases at V and 6 bases at J, with 9 bases in the middle. CDR3 length: 13 amino acids. This chain's CDR3 is CASSLAGGGEQYF. Written as DNA, the CDR3 is TGTGCCAGCAGCTTAGCGGGTGGCGGCGAGCAGTACTTC.

This chain uses TRBV3-1 (or the pseudogene TRBV3-2) with TRBJ2-3; 8 bases are shared with TRBD2. V lost 1 base and J lost 7; bases outside the gene matches: 10. Germline V gives CDR1 LGHDT, CDR2 YNNKEL (reference sequence). The CDR3 consists of 16 residues. The CDR3 sequence: CASSQGRAGVTNTQYF. CDR3 sequence (DNA): TGTGCCAGCAGCCAAGGACGAGCGGGAGTTACGAATACGCAGTATTTT.

J is TRBJ2-7 and V is TRBV25-1, with 10 bases fitting TRBD1. CDR3 length: 14 amino acids. J gave up 3 bases and V 6 bases, and 5 bases lay outside the gene matches. CDR1 is MGHDK and CDR2 is SYGVNS in the germline V gene. The CDR3 reads CASSRDRGFYEQYF. The CDR3, as DNA: TGTGCCAGCAGCCGGGACAGGGGTTTCTACGAGCAGTACTTC.

The gene calls are TRBV5-1 and TRBJ2-4, with D perhaps matching TRBD1 (5 bases). With 0 bases removed from V and 8 bases from J, the gap between germline ends came to 15 bases. The germline CDR1 and CDR2 sequences are SGHRS and YFSETQ. This CDR3 has 15 residues. CDR3 residues: CASSLEGRDTHIQYF. CDR3 sequence (DNA): TGCGCCAGCAGCTTGGAAGGCAGGGATACACACATTCAGTACTTC.

V usage is TRBV5-6 and J usage is TRBJ1-5, with D tentatively TRBD1 (5 bases). Germline values: CDR1 SGHDT, CDR2 YYEEEE. This CDR3 has 15 amino acids. The V gene lost 1 base and the J gene lost 4 bases, with 12 bases spanning the gap. The CDR3 loop is CASSLQGSGNQPQHF. The CDR3 DNA sequence: TGTGCCAGCAGCTTGCAGGGATCCGGGAATCAGCCCCAGCATTTT. The full variable domain, with the rest looked up from reference TRBV5-6 and TRBJ1-5, is DAGVTQSPTHLIKTRGQQVTLRCSPKSGHDTVSWYQQALGQGPQFIFQYYEEEERQRGNFPDRFSGHQFPNYSSELNVNALLLGDSALYLCASSLQGSGNQPQHFGDGTRLSIL.

The V call is TRBV19, the J call TRBJ1-2; tentative D call: TRBD1 (6 bases). Looked up from germline, CDR1 is LNHDA and CDR2 is SQIVND (reference sequence). Trimming stripped 8 bases from V and 4 bases from J, with 20 bases between. This CDR3 region has 15 residues. CDR3: CASFPRGGSGYGYTF. The CDR3 DNA reads as TGTGCCAGTTTCCCCCGGGGGGGCTCGGGCTATGGCTACACCTTC.

The sample holds many counts of this clone. This chain joins TRBV19 and TRBJ2-7; weak D call: TRBD1 (5 bases). The CDR3 covers 17 residues. Trimming removed 8 bases from V and 2 bases from J, with 25 bases in between. CDR1 LNHDA and CDR2 SQIVND come from the germline V gene (reference sequence). The CDR3 protein is CASSNTLTASIPYEQYF. The DNA of the CDR3 is TGTGCCAGTTCCAATACTTTGACAGCCTCAATCCCCTACGAGCAGTACTTC.

This clone was counted a single time. V is TRBV5-1 and J is TRBJ1-1, with TRBD1 matching over 9 bases. Germline V CDR1 and CDR2: SGHRS, YFSETQ. The CDR3 spans 19 residues. The ends lost 0 bases at V and 1 base at J; junction bases unmatched: 13. The CDR3 nucleotides read TGCGCCAGCAGCTTGGCCGGTCCGGGACAGGGCGAAGGGAACACTGAAGCTTTCTTT. Amino acid sequence: CASSLAGPGQGEGNTEAFF.

The genes are TRBV2 and TRBJ2-4; no definite D call. This CDR3 comprises 16 residues. Trimming pared 2 bases from V and 0 bases from J, leaving 11 bases between. CDR1 and CDR2 (germline): SNHLY, FYNNEI. Written as DNA, the CDR3 is TGTGCCAGCAGTGAACGAAGAGTTATAGCCAAAAACATTCAGTACTTC. It is translated as CASSERRVIAKNIQYF.

This clone appeared once. The genes are TRBV10-3 and TRBJ1-1, with D unresolved. V shed 9 bases and J shed 3 bases, with 11 bases lying between them. Germline CDR1 and CDR2: ENHRY and SYGVKD. The CDR3 runs to 12 residues. In DNA, the CDR3 is TGTGCCATAAGGGAGGCGGACACTGAAGCTTTCTTT. Translated: CAIREADTEAFF.

This sequence joins TRBV6-2 or TRBV6-3 and TRBJ1-3; TRBD1 aligns across 8 bases. The germline V gene encodes CDR1 MNHEY and CDR2 SVGEGT. V shed 5 bases and J 0 bases; nucleotides not matched to a gene: 6. The CDR3 sequence is 16 residues long. CDR3 residues: CASSGQGPLSGNTIYF. In DNA, the CDR3 is TGTGCCAGCAGTGGACAGGGACCCCTCTCTGGAAACACCATATATTTT.

This chain connects TRBV6-5 to TRBJ1-6; D gene unclear. The CDR3 sequence is 14 residues long. Germline V lookup: CDR1 MNHEY, CDR2 SVGAGI. Trimming shortened V by 7 bases and J by 5 bases, and 12 bases separated the two germline ends. Here the CDR3 DNA reads TGTGCCAGCACCCGGGTGGCCCATAATTCACCCCTCCACTTT. Its protein is CASTRVAHNSPLHF.

This chain links TRBV7-2 with TRBJ2-5; 9 bases map to TRBD1. The J segment lost 5 bases and the V segment lost 5 bases, leaving 6 bases of the junction unmatched. From germline, CDR1 is SGHTA and CDR2 FQGNSA. The CDR3 is 14 amino acids. This chain's CDR3 is CASSEHRGRETQYF. In DNA, the CDR3 is TGTGCCAGCAGCGAACACAGGGGGCGCGAGACCCAGTACTTC.

The rearrangement uses TRBV2 and TRBJ2-5; perhaps TRBD1 as D (5 bases). From germline, CDR1 is SNHLY and CDR2 FYNNEI. The CDR3 runs to 11 residues. The V end lost 10 bases, the J end lost 1 base, and 7 bases lay between the germline ends. CDR3 sequence: CAIQAQETQYF. DNA for the CDR3: TGTGCCATACAGGCCCAAGAGACCCAGTACTTC.

This chain connects TRBV19 to TRBJ2-3; the match to TRBD2 covers 11 bases. V shed 6 bases, J shed 5 bases, and the junction held 7 bases outside the gene matches. This CDR3 region has 15 residues. From germline, CDR1 is LNHDA and CDR2 SQIVND (reference sequence). The CDR3 DNA reads TGTGCCAGTAGGGTAGCGGGGGGGCGGAGAGATACGCAGTATTTT. Encoded protein: CASRVAGGRRDTQYF. Looking up the rest from reference TRBV19 and TRBJ2-3 gives the full variable domain: DGGITQSPKYLFRKEGQNVTLSCEQNLNHDAMYWYRQDPGQGLRLIYYSQIVNDFQKGDIAEGYSVSREKKESFPLTVTSAQKNPTAFYLCASRVAGGRRDTQYFGPGTRLTVL.

This clone turned up a few times. The chain is built from TRBV4-3 and TRBJ2-1; D possibly corresponds to TRBD2 (6 bases). CDR1 and CDR2 (germline): LGHNA, YSLEER. The V end lost 4 bases, the J end lost 6 bases, and 13 bases lay between the germline ends. The CDR3 runs 14 residues. The CDR3 spells CASSPGTHVNEQFF. The CDR3 nucleotides read TGCGCCAGCAGCCCCGGGACTCATGTCAATGAGCAGTTCTTC.

This chain connects TRBV10-2 to TRBJ1-5; 10 nucleotides align to TRBD1. Germline assignment: CDR1 WSHSY and CDR2 SAAADI. This CDR3 spans 16 amino acids. V lost 5 bases and J lost 1; bases outside the gene matches: 5. The CDR3 bases are TGCGCCAGCAGTCCGACAGGGGGCTGGAGCAATCAGCCCCAGCATTTT. Amino acid sequence: CASSPTGGWSNQPQHF.